This T cell receptor beta chain was documented in a study of T cell responses to AZD1222 COVID-19 vaccine. Study overall: Samples with a second dose at about 4 or about 12 weeks were pooled together. Study-wide points: White British people made up most donors, females outnumbered males, and clonal diversity was possibly underestimated. As reported, nearly half of all spike-specific TCRs target variant regions that are unmutated. Spike was spanned by vaccine-associated CD4 TCRs, which were dominant at 160-218 and 743-854.

As regards this clone: Antigen specificity is unknown.

The V gene lost 7 bases and the J gene lost 8 bases, with 17 bases spanning the gap. Looked up from germline, CDR1 is SQVTM and CDR2 is ANQGSEA. The CDR3 has 12 amino acids. Using immunoSEQ multiplex PCR, the repertoire was profiled, and TCRdb retains in-frame clones only, with some absent. The sample has under 150,000 clones, about 93% seen once. The rearrangement links TRBV29-1 to TRBJ1-2; possible D gene TRBD1, 6 bases. This clonotype was obtained from an adult in good health. The sequencing here drew on peripheral blood, taken on day 0 of AZD1222 vaccination. CDR3 DNA sequence: TGCAGCGCGATGCCGTCCGGGGGCGGCTACACCTTC. Residues: CSAMPSGGGYTF. The full variable domain, completed using reference TRBV29-1 and TRBJ1-2, is SAVISQKPSRDICQRGTSLTIQCQVDSQVTMMFWYRQQPGQSLTLIATANQGSEATYESGFVIDKFPISRPNLTFSTLTVSNMSPEDSSIYLCSAMPSGGGYTFGSGTRLTVV.